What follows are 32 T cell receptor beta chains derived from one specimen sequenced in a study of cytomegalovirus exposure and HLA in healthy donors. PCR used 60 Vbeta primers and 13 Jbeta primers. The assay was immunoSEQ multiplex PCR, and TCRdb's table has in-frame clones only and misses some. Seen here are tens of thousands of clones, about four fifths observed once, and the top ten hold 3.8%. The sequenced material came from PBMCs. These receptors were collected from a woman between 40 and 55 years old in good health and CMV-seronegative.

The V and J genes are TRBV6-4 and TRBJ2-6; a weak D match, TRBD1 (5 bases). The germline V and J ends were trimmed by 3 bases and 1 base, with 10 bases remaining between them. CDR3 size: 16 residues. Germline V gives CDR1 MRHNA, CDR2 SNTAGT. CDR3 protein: CASSEGSGSGANVLTF. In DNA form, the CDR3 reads TGTGCCAGCAGTGAAGGGTCAGGGTCTGGGGCCAACGTCCTGACTTTC.

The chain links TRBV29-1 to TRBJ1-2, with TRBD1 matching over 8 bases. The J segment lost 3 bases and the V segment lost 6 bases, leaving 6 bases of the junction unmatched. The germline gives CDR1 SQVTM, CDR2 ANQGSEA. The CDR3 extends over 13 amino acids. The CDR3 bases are TGCAGCGTCTCCCCGGGACAGGACTATGGCTACACCTTC. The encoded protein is CSVSPGQDYGYTF.

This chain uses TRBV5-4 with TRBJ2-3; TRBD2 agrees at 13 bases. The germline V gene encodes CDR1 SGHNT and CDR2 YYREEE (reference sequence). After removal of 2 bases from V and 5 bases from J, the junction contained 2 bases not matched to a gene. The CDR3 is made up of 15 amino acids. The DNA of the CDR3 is TGTGCCAGCAGCTTTGGGACTAGCGGGGTAGATACGCAGTATTTT. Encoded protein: CASSFGTSGVDTQYF. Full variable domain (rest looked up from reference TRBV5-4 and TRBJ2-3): ETGVTQSPTHLIKTRGQQVTLRCSSQSGHNTVSWYQQALGQGPQFIFQYYREEENGRGNFPPRFSGLQFPNYSSELNVNALELDDSALYLCASSFGTSGVDTQYFGPGTRLTVL.

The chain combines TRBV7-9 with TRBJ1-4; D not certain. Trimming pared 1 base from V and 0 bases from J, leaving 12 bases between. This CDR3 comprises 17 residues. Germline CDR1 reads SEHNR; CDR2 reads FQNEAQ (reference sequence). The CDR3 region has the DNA TGTGCCAGCAGCTTAGGGCAGACTCCCCCAACTAATGAAAAACTGTTTTTT. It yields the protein CASSLGQTPPTNEKLFF.

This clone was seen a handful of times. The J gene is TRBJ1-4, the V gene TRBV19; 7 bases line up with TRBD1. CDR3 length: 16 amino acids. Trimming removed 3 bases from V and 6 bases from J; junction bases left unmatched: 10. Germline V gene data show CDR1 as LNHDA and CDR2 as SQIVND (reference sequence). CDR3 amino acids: CASSIPGRGKDEKLFF. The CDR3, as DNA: TGTGCCAGTAGTATTCCCGGCAGGGGGAAGGATGAAAAACTGTTTTTT.

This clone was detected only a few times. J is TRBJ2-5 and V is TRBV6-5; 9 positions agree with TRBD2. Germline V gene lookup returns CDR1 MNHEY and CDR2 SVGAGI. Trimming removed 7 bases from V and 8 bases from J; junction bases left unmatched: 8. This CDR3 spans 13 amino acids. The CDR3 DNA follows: TGTGCCAGCACGCCTAGCGGGGAGTCAACCCAGTACTTC. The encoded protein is CASTPSGESTQYF.

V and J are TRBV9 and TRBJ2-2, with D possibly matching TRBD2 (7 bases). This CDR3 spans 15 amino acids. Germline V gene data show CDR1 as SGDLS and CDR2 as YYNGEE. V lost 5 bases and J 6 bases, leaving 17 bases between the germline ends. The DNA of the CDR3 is TGTGCCAGCAGATCGGGCGGGGGCGGGGCCGGGGAGCTGTTTTTT. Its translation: CASRSGGGGAGELFF.

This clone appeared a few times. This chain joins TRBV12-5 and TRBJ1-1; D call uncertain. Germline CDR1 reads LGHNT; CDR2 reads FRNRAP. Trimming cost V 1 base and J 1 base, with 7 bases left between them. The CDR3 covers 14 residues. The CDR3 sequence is CASGLENRNTEAFF. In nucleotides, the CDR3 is TGTGCTAGTGGTTTGGAAAACAGGAACACTGAAGCTTTCTTT.

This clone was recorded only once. Here the CDR3 DNA reads TGCAGCGTTGAAGGGGTAGCGGGGGGGGATTACGAGCAGTACTTC. Translating gives CSVEGVAGGDYEQYF. This rearrangement joins TRBV29-1 to TRBJ2-7, with TRBD2 matching over 11 bases. Trimming at V came to 1 base and at J to 4 bases, leaving 6 bases not matched to a gene. The germline gives CDR1 SQVTM, CDR2 ANQGSEA. The CDR3 has 15 amino acids.

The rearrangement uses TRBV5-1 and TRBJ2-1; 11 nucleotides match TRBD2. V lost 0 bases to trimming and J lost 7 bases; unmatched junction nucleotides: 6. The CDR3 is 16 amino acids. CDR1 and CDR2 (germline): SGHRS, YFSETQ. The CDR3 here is CASSLVTSGGRNEQFF. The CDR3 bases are TGCGCCAGCAGCTTGGTAACTAGCGGGGGTCGAAATGAGCAGTTCTTC. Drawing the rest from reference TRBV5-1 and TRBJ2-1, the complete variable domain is KAGVTQTPRYLIKTRGQQVTLSCSPISGHRSVSWYQQTPGQGLQFLFEYFSETQRNKGNFPGRFSGRQFSNSRSEMNVSTLELGDSALYLCASSLVTSGGRNEQFFGPGTRLTVL.

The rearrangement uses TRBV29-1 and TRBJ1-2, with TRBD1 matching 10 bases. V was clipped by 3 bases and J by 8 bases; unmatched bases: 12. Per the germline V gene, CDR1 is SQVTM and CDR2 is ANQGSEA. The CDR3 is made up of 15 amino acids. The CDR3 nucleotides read TGCAGCGTTGAGGCCGGGACAGGGGTACTAGGAGGCTACACCTTC. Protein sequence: CSVEAGTGVLGGYTF.

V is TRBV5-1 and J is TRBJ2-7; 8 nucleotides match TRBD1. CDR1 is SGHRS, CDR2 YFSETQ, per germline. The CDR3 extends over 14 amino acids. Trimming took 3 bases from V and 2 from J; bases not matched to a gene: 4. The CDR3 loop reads CASSSGQGAYEQYF. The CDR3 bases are TGCGCCAGCAGCTCCGGACAGGGAGCCTACGAGCAGTACTTC.

CDR3 DNA: TGTGCCAGCAGTTACTCCCAGGGTGCCAAAAACATTCAGTACTTC. Translation: CASSYSQGAKNIQYF. The rearrangement uses TRBV6-6 and TRBJ2-4; possibly TRBD1 for D (5 bases). The length of the CDR3 is 15 residues. Germline V gene lookup returns CDR1 MNHNY and CDR2 SVGAGI (reference sequence). V gave up 0 bases and J gave up 1 base, with 7 bases separating them.

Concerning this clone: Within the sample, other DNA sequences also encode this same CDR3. CDR3 residues: CASSEQGSTEAFF. The CDR3 DNA is TGTGCCAGCAGTGAACAGGGGTCCACTGAAGCTTTCTTT. This chain connects TRBV2 to TRBJ1-1, with D possibly being TRBD1 (6 bases). Per the germline V gene, CDR1 is SNHLY and CDR2 is FYNNEI. The CDR3 is made up of 13 amino acids. V was clipped by 2 bases and J by 4 bases, with 8 bases between them.

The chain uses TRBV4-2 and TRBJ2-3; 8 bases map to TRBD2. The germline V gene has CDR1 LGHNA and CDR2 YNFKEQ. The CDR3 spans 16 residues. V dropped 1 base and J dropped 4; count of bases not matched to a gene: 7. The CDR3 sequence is CASSQVQRGGADTQYF. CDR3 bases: TGTGCCAGCAGCCAAGTCCAACGGGGGGGCGCAGATACGCAGTATTTT.

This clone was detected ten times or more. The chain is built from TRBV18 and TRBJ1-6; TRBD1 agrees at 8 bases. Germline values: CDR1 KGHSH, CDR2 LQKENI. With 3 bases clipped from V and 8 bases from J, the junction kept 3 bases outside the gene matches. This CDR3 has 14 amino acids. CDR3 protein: CASSPQDRDSPLHF. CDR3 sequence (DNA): TGTGCCAGCTCACCTCAGGACAGGGATTCACCCCTCCACTTT.

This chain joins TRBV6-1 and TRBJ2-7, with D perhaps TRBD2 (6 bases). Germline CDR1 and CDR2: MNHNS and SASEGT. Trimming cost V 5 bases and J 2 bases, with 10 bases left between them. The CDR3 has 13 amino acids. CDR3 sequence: CASSRDSTYEQYF. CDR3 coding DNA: TGTGCCAGCAGTAGGGACTCTACCTACGAGCAGTACTTC.

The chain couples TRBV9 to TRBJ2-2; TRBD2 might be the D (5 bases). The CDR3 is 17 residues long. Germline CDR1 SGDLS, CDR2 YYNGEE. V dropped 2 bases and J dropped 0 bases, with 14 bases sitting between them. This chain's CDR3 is CASSVDIYSANTGELFF. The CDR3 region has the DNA TGTGCCAGCAGCGTCGATATCTATAGCGCGAACACCGGGGAGCTGTTTTTT. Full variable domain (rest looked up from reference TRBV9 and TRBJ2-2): DSGVTQTPKHLITATGQRVTLRCSPRSGDLSVYWYQQSLDQGLQFLIQYYNGEERAKGNILERFSAQQFPDLHSELNLSSLELGDSALYFCASSVDIYSANTGELFFGEGSRLTVL.

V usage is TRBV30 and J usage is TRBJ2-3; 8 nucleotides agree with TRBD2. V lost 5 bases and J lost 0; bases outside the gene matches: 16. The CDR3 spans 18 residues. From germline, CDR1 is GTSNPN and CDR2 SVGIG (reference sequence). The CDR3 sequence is CAWGPPGLVVESTDTQYF. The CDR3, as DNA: TGTGCCTGGGGCCCACCGGGACTAGTAGTGGAGAGCACAGATACGCAGTATTTT.

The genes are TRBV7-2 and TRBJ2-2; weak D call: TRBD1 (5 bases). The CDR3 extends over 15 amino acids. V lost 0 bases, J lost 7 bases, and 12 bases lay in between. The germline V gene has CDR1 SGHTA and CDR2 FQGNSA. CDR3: CASSLATQGIGELFF. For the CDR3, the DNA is TGTGCCAGCAGCTTAGCAACCCAGGGCATCGGGGAGCTGTTTTTT.

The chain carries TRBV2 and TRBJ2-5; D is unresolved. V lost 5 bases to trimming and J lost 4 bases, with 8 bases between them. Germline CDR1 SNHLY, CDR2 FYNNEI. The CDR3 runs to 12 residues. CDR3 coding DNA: TGTGCCAGCAGTCGACTGGGAGAGACCCAGTACTTC. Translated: CASSRLGETQYF. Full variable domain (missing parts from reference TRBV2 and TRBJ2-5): EPEVTQTPSHQVTQMGQEVILRCVPISNHLYFYWYRQILGQKVEFLVSFYNNEISEKSEIFDDQFSVERPDGSNFTLKIRSTKLEDSAMYFCASSRLGETQYFGPGTRLLVL.

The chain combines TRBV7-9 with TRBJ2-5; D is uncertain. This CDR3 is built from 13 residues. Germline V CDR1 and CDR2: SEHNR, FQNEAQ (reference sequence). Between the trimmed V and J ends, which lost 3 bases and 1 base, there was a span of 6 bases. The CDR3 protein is CASSFASQETQYF. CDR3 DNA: TGTGCCAGCAGCTTTGCCAGCCAAGAGACCCAGTACTTC.

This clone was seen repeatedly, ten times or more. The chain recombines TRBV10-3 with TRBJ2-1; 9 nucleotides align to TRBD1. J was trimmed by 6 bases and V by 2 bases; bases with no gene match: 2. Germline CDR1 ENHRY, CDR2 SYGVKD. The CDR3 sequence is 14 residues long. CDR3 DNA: TGTGCCATCAGTGAGGGGACAGGGAGCAATGAGCAGTTCTTC. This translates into CAISEGTGSNEQFF.

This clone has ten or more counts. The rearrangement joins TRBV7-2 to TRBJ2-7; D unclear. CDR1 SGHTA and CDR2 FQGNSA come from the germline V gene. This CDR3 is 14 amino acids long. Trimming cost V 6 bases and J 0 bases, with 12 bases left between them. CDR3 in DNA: TGTGCCAGCAGTCACAATCTTGGCTCCTACGAGCAGTACTTC. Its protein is CASSHNLGSYEQYF.

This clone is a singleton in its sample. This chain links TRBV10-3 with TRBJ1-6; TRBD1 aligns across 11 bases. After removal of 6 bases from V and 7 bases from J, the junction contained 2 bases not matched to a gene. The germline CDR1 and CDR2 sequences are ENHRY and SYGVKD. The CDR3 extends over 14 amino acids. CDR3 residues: CAISRDRGNSPLHF. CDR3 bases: TGTGCCATCAGCCGGGACAGGGGGAATTCACCCCTCCACTTT.

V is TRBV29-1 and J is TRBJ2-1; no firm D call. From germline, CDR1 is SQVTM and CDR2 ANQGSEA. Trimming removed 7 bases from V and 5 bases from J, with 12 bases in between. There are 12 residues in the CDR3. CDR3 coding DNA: TGCAGCGGAGACAAGTCGAACAATGAGCAGTTCTTC. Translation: CSGDKSNNEQFF.

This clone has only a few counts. The CDR3 coding sequence is TGTGCCAGCACCCAAGCGCTGAACACTGAAGCTTTCTTT. Translation: CASTQALNTEAFF. The chain employs TRBV28 and TRBJ1-1; D gene ambiguous. Germline V gene sequence: CDR1 MDHEN, CDR2 SYDVKM. This CDR3 comprises 13 residues. V was clipped by 7 bases and J by 0 bases, with 9 bases between them.

For the CDR3, the DNA is TGCAGCGTTGAAAAACAGGGGGAGAAGACCCAGTACTTC. It translates to CSVEKQGEKTQYF. The chain links TRBV29-1 to TRBJ2-5; 8 nucleotides agree with TRBD1. This CDR3 comprises 13 residues. Per germline, CDR1 SQVTM and CDR2 ANQGSEA. V dropped 2 bases and J dropped 6; count of bases not matched to a gene: 5.

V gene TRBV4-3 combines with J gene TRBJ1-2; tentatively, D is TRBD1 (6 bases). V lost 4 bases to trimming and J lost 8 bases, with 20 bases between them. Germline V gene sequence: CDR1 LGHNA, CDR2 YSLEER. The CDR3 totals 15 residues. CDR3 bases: TGCGCCAGCAGCCCAAGCTTGGGGCAGGGGAGAGGCTACACCTTC. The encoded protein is CASSPSLGQGRGYTF.

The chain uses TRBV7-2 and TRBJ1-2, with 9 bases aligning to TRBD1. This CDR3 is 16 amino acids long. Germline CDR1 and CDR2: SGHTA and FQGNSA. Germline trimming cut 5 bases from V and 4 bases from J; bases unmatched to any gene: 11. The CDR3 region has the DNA TGTGCCAGCAGCCCCCAACAGGGGGCGCGGGGCTATGGCTACACCTTC. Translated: CASSPQQGARGYGYTF.

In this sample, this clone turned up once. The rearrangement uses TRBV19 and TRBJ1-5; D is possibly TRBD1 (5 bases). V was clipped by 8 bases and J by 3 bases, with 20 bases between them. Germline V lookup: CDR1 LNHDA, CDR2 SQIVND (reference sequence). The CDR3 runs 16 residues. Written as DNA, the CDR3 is TGTGCCAGTTCCGCACGCGCGGGGGAGAACAATCAGCCCCAGCATTTT. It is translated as CASSARAGENNQPQHF.

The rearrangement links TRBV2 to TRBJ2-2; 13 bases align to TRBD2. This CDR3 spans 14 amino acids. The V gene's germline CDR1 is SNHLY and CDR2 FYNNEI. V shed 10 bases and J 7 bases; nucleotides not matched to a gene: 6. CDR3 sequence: CAMTSGGQGGELFF. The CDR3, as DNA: TGTGCCATGACTAGCGGGGGGCAGGGCGGGGAGCTGTTTTTT.